Listed below are T cell receptor beta chains from one sample, sequenced in a study of cytomegalovirus exposure and HLA in healthy donors. Using immunoSEQ multiplex PCR, the repertoire was profiled, and TCRdb retains in-frame clones only, with some absent. The repertoire has about 150,000 clones, 70% to 80% of them found once; the top ten carry approximately 8%. The sequenced sample consisted of PBMCs. These receptors all come from a man aged 25 to 40 in good health and CMV-seropositive. Each CDR3 is given with its conserved first and last residue. The D gene is left open where the match is weak. Only part of the rows carry a size: once, few, many, or a class if the clone is expanded.

>.|TRBV10-3|TRBJ2-3|TRBD2|15
TGTGCCATCAGTGATCGGGACTACGGCACAGATACGCAGTATTTT
CAISDRDYGTDTQYF
>few|TRBV2|TRBJ1-5|.|15
TGTGCCAGCAGTGACTTCGGGGGAGGTTTTCAGCCCCAGCATTTT
CASSDFGGGFQPQHF
>.|TRBV7-8|TRBJ1-2|.|13
TGTGCCAGCAGCCGCGCCGGGGAGCGAGGCTACACCTTC
CASSRAGERGYTF
>.|TRBV4-1|TRBJ2-7|TRBD2|15
TGCGCCAGCAGGCAAGAGGCCCGGGGGGGCCGCGAGCAGTACTTC
CASRQEARGGREQYF
>.|TRBV10-3|TRBJ1-5|.|14
TGTGCCATCAGTCGGGGGGAGAGCAATCAGCCCCAGCATTTT
CAISRGESNQPQHF
>.|TRBV6-1|TRBJ1-2|.|16
TGTGCCAGCAGTCAAGCGCTTCAGGGGCCTCAGGAGGGCTACACCTTC
CASSQALQGPQEGYTF
>.|TRBV7-8|TRBJ2-7|.|14
TGTGCCAGCACCTGGAGGGAAGAAACCTACGAGCAGTACTTC
CASTWREETYEQYF
>once|TRBV6-5|TRBJ1-1|TRBD1|15
TGTGCCCGCAGTTACTTGGGACAGGGGACCGTTGAAGCTTTCTTT
CARSYLGQGTVEAFF
>.|TRBV27|TRBJ2-6|.|16
TGTGCCAGCAGTCCGACAGGATTGACTGGGGCCAACGTCCTGACTTTC
CASSPTGLTGANVLTF
>few|TRBV7-6|TRBJ2-7|TRBD2|16
TGTGCCAGCAGCTTGACACTAGCGGGAGGTTCCTACGAGCAGTACTTC
CASSLTLAGGSYEQYF
>.|TRBV28|TRBJ2-3|TRBD2|16
TGTGCCAGCAGCCCGGGGACTAGGTACCCACGTCATACGCAGTATTTT
CASSPGTRYPRHTQYF
>.|TRBV23-1|TRBJ2-7|.|16
TGCGCCAGCAGTCAATCGGGGCGCAGGGAAGACTACGAGCAGTACTTC
CASSQSGRREDYEQYF
>.|TRBV19|TRBJ2-6|.|19
TGTGCCAGTAGTATTACGAGGCAGGGCATTAGCTCTGGGGCCAACGTCCTGACTTTC
CASSITRQGISSGANVLTF
>.|TRBV11-2|TRBJ2-2|.|15
TGTGCCAGCAGCGTCGCCCGCGGGGACTCCGGGGAGCTGTTTTTT
CASSVARGDSGELFF
>.|TRBV5-1|TRBJ1-6|.|16
TGCGCCAGCAGCTTGGCCCCAGGGAGGGTAGGTTCACCCCTCCACTTT
CASSLAPGRVGSPLHF
>.|TRBV27|TRBJ1-6|TRBD1|16
TGTGCCAGCAGAATTACCCCGGGACAGGGAAATTCACCCCTCCACTTT
CASRITPGQGNSPLHF
>.|TRBV6-4|TRBJ1-2|.|18
TGTGCCAGCAGCGACGGCCGTTCGGGGGGGGCGCTTTACTATGGCTACACCTTC
CASSDGRSGGALYYGYTF
>.|TRBV5-1|TRBJ2-1|TRBD1|15
TGCGCCAGCATCAAACCGGGACAGGGTGAGAATGAGCAGTTCTTC
CASIKPGQGENEQFF
>.|TRBV19|TRBJ1-3|TRBD1|14
TGTGCCAGTGTAAGGAGGGGGCCTGGAAACACCATATATTTT
CASVRRGPGNTIYF
>.|TRBV4-3|TRBJ2-1|TRBD2|15
TGCGCCAGCAGCCAAGTTTTGGGCGGGGGGGTTGAGCAGTTCTTC
CASSQVLGGGVEQFF
>once|TRBV19|TRBJ1-2|TRBD1|17
TGTGCCAGTAGTATACGGGACAGGGGCATACTAACTATGGGCTACACCTTC
CASSIRDRGILTMGYTF
>.|TRBV7-8|TRBJ1-3|.|12
TGTGCCAGCAGCTTAGGTAGAAACACCATATATTTT
CASSLGRNTIYF
>.|TRBV6-1|TRBJ2-1|.|11
TGTGCTGCGGAGGAGAGTTATGAGCAGTTCTTC
CAAEESYEQFF
>few|TRBV18|TRBJ2-2|.|13
TGTGCCAGCTCACCACCGGAGACCGGGGAGCTGTTTTTT
CASSPPETGELFF
>.|TRBV7-2|TRBJ1-2|.|16
TGTGCCAGCAGCTTAGCGCCGCCGACGCTAGGCTATGGCTACACCTTC
CASSLAPPTLGYGYTF
>.|TRBV29-1|TRBJ2-7|TRBD1|14
TGCAGCGTCCGACCGGGACAGGGAACCTACGAGCAGTACTTC
CSVRPGQGTYEQYF
>.|TRBV19|TRBJ2-3|TRBD1|15
TGTGCCAGTAGCCACCCCCCACAGGGGGTTGATACGCAGTATTTT
CASSHPPQGVDTQYF
>few|TRBV5-4|TRBJ2-7|TRBD1|15
TGTGCCAGCAGCCCAAAGGGACAGGGGGCAGACGAGCAGTACTTC
CASSPKGQGADEQYF
>.|TRBV28|TRBJ2-2|.|15
TGTGCCAGCAGCATACTGACCGGAGGAGCCGGGGAGCTGTTTTTT
CASSILTGGAGELFF
>.|TRBV5-6|TRBJ2-1|.|13
TGTGCCAGCAGCTCCGGGGGTTACAATGAGCAGTTCTTC
CASSSGGYNEQFF
>few|TRBV19|TRBJ2-7|TRBD2|17
TGTGCCAGTAGTTTAGGGACTAGCGGGAGGGCCGGGTACGAGCAGTACTTC
CASSLGTSGRAGYEQYF
>.|TRBV18|TRBJ2-3|TRBD2|13
TGTGCCAGCTCACGCGGGAGAGAAGATACGCAGTATTTT
CASSRGREDTQYF
>.|TRBV6-5|TRBJ2-1|.|13
TGTGCCAGCAGTTACGGGCAGTACAATGAGCAGTTCTTC
CASSYGQYNEQFF
>.|TRBV5-4|TRBJ2-7|TRBD2|16
TGTGCCAGCAGCCCGAGGGTGGCGGGAGGGCCGGAAGAGCAGTACTTC
CASSPRVAGGPEEQYF
>.|TRBV19|TRBJ1-3|.|15
TGTGCCAGTAGTATAGATCCGGCGGAAGGAAACACCATATATTTT
CASSIDPAEGNTIYF
>.|TRBV7-7|TRBJ2-5|TRBD2|16
TGTGCTAGCAGCTTAAGCGGGAGGGCCTTCCCGGAGACCCAGTACTTC
CASSLSGRAFPETQYF
>once|TRBV19|TRBJ2-7|.|15
TGTGCCAGTATCGGGACGGAGGGGAGCTCCTACGAGCAGTACTTC
CASIGTEGSSYEQYF
>few|TRBV9|TRBJ2-1|TRBD2|16
TGTGCCAGCAGCCCCCTAGGGGCGGGGGTTTACAATGAGCAGTTCTTC
CASSPLGAGVYNEQFF
>.|TRBV19|TRBJ2-5|.|11
TGTGCCAGTAGTATAGGACAGAGTCTGAACTTC
CASSIGQSLNF
>.|TRBV10-3|TRBJ1-1|.|13
TGTGCCATCAGTGAGTCGTCGGGGGAAGGAGCTTTCTTT
CAISESSGEGAFF
>.|TRBV7-3|TRBJ2-5|TRBD2|14
TGTGCCAGCAGCCCAAGCGGGGCCCAAGAGACCCAGTACTTC
CASSPSGAQETQYF
>once|TRBV5-6|TRBJ2-5|.|15
TGTGCCAGCAGCTTTTCTGGGCTGGCTCAAGAGACCCAGTACTTC
CASSFSGLAQETQYF
>.|TRBV5-4|TRBJ1-2|.|12
TGTGCCAGCAGCTTAGACAGCTATGGCTACACCTTC
CASSLDSYGYTF
>.|TRBV6-1|TRBJ2-1|TRBD1|13
TGTGCCACCGCCGGGACAGAGGGTAGGGAGCAGTTCTTC
CATAGTEGREQFF
>few|TRBV19|TRBJ2-2|.|15
TGTGCCAGTAGTCCGCCGGGACTTTTCACCGGGGAGCTGTTTTTT
CASSPPGLFTGELFF
>.|TRBV19|TRBJ2-2|.|16
TGTGCCAGTAGTATCGAGGGTTTAACGAACACCGGGGAGCTGTTTTTT
CASSIEGLTNTGELFF
>few|TRBV4-1|TRBJ1-5|TRBD1|16
TGCGCCAGCAGCCAATCCGACAGGGTTAGCAATCAGCCCCAGCATTTT
CASSQSDRVSNQPQHF
>.|TRBV7-2|TRBJ1-5|.|16
TGTGCCAGCAGCTTAGTGGGCTCGGATAGCAATCAGCCCCAGCATTTT
CASSLVGSDSNQPQHF
>.|TRBV18|TRBJ2-7|.|15
TGTGCCAGCTCACCAATCGAAAAGAGCTCCTACGAGCAGTACTTC
CASSPIEKSSYEQYF
>.|TRBV27|TRBJ2-7|.|14
TGTGCCAGCAGTGCGACGCGGGGTTTCTACGAGCAGTACTTC
CASSATRGFYEQYF
>.|TRBV28|TRBJ2-1|TRBD2|16
TGTGCCAGCGGAGGGGGAGCGGGAGGATACTACAATGAGCAGTTCTTC
CASGGGAGGYYNEQFF
>few|TRBV6-1|TRBJ2-1|TRBD1|15
TGTGCCAGCAGTGAGGAGACAGGGGCGTCGGATGAGCAGTTCTTC
CASSEETGASDEQFF
>few|TRBV7-8|TRBJ2-3|TRBD2|14
TGTGCCAGCAGCTTAGATGGGACTAGAGATACGCAGTATTTT
CASSLDGTRDTQYF
>once|TRBV5-6|TRBJ1-3|TRBD1|13
TGTGCCAGCTCGGACAGGGCCGTCCGCACCATATATTTT
CASSDRAVRTIYF
>.|TRBV6-1|TRBJ1-3|.|15
TGTGCCAGCAGTGTCCTAGCATACTCTGGAAACACCATATATTTT
CASSVLAYSGNTIYF
>few|TRBV9|TRBJ2-1|.|16
TGTGCCAGCAGCGTAGGAGGTGTAGGGGTGGGCGATGAGCAGTTCTTC
CASSVGGVGVGDEQFF
>once|TRBV19|TRBJ2-3|.|15
TGTGCCAGTAGTGGGCAGCTCCCTAGCACAGATACGCAGTATTTT
CASSGQLPSTDTQYF
>.|TRBV7-8|TRBJ2-1|TRBD2|15
TGTGCCAGCAGCTTAACACTAGCGGTAAACAATGAGCAGTTCTTC
CASSLTLAVNNEQFF
>.|TRBV28|TRBJ1-4|.|15
TGTGCCAGCAGCCCTACCCGCGCAACTAATGAAAAACTGTTTTTT
CASSPTRATNEKLFF
>.|TRBV6-1|TRBJ1-6|TRBD1|13
TGTGCCAGCACCACCCCAGGGGGATCACCCCTCCACTTT
CASTTPGGSPLHF